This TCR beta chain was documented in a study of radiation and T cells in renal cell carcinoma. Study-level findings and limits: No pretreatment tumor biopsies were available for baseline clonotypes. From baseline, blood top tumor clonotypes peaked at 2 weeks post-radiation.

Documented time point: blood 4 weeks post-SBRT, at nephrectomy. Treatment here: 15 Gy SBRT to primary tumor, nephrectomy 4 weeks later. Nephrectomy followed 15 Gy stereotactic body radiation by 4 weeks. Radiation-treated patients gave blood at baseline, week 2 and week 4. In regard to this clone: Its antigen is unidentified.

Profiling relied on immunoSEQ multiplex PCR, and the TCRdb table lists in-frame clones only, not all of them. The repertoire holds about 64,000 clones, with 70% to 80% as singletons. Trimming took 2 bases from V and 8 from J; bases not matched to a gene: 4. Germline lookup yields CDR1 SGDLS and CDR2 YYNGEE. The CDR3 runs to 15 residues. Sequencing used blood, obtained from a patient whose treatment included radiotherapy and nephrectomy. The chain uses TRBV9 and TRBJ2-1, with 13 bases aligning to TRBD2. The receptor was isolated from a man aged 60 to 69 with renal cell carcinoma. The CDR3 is CASSVGLAGADEQFF. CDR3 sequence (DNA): TGTGCCAGCAGCGTTGGACTAGCGGGAGCGGATGAGCAGTTCTTC.